One and the same sample provided the 9 T cell receptor beta chains below, sequenced in a study of T cells in tumors after PD-1 blockade. The table came from immunoSEQ multiplex PCR; TCRdb's copy has only in-frame clones and leaves some out. The data hold approximately 47,000 clones, with about 85% observed a single time. The sequencing here drew on PBMCs, taken before anti-PD-1 treatment. The receptors originated from a human donor with basal cell carcinoma.

The gene calls are TRBV6-4 and TRBJ2-1; 7 bases are shared with TRBD1. This CDR3 contains 14 residues. J was trimmed by 4 bases and V by 0 bases; bases with no gene match: 0. The germline V gene has CDR1 MRHNA and CDR2 SNTAGT. CDR3 bases: TGTGCCAGCAGTGACTCGACAGGGTACAATGAGCAGTTCTTC. It codes for CASSDSTGYNEQFF.

The rearrangement joins TRBV6-6 to TRBJ1-1; TRBD1 might be the D (6 bases). Trimming cost V 6 bases and J 3 bases, with 17 bases left between them. The CDR3 spans 15 residues. Germline V CDR1 and CDR2: MNHNY, SVGAGI (reference sequence). In nucleotides, the CDR3 is TGTGCCAGCAGACACCTAGGGGGATTGGACACTGAAGCTTTCTTT. Its translation is CASRHLGGLDTEAFF.

This clone was seen a few times. The chain carries TRBV19 and TRBJ2-5; TRBD1 agrees at 9 bases. J gave up 4 bases and V 5 bases, and 8 bases lay outside the gene matches. CDR1 and CDR2 (germline): LNHDA, SQIVND (reference sequence). CDR3 size: 15 residues. The CDR3: CASSVQTGGSETQYF. The CDR3 DNA reads TGTGCCAGTAGTGTTCAAACAGGGGGCTCAGAGACCCAGTACTTC.

This chain connects TRBV27 to TRBJ2-1; the match to TRBD2 covers 9 bases. CDR1 MNHEY and CDR2 SMNVEV come from the germline V gene (reference sequence). V lost 5 bases and J lost 15; bases outside the gene matches: 11. The length of the CDR3 is 13 residues. The CDR3 nucleotides are TGTGCCAGCAGTACCAACTCCGGGACTAGCCCGTTCTTC. Translation: CASSTNSGTSPFF.

This chain uses TRBV7-2 with TRBJ2-1, with TRBD2 matching over 9 bases. CDR1 and CDR2 from the germline V gene are SGHTA and FQGNSA. This CDR3 comprises 15 residues. The V gene end was trimmed by 0 bases and the J gene end by 8 bases; junction bases not matched to a gene: 5. The CDR3 region is CASSLAGGGAHEQFF. In DNA, the CDR3 is TGTGCCAGCAGCTTAGCGGGCGGGGGGGCCCATGAGCAGTTCTTC.

This chain joins TRBV6-5 and TRBJ2-1; TRBD1 might be the D (6 bases). CDR3 size: 14 residues. Trimming pared 5 bases from V and 7 bases from J, leaving 15 bases between. The germline gives CDR1 MNHEY, CDR2 SVGAGI. In nucleotides, the CDR3 is TGTGCCAGCAGTCTTGAACAGGGTTTGAATGAGCAGTTCTTC. Encoded protein: CASSLEQGLNEQFF.

The chain joins TRBV28 to TRBJ1-1; TRBD1 might be the D (6 bases). The CDR3 consists of 15 residues. Germline assignment: CDR1 MDHEN and CDR2 SYDVKM. Trimming left V 5 bases short and J 5 bases short, with 18 bases between. The CDR3: CASSPIEGVVTEAFF. The CDR3 DNA is TGTGCCAGCAGTCCAATAGAGGGGGTGGTTACTGAAGCTTTCTTT. The variable domain in full, completed from reference TRBV28 and TRBJ1-1, reads DVKVTQSSRYLVKRTGEKVFLECVQDMDHENMFWYRQDPGLGLRLIYFSYDVKMKEKGDIPEGYSVSREKKERFSLILESASTNQTSMYLCASSPIEGVVTEAFFGQGTRLTVV.

V and J are TRBV11-3 and TRBJ2-1, with a weak D call TRBD2 (6 bases). V was cut by 4 bases and J by 9 bases, with 10 bases left in between. CDR3 size: 12 residues. Looked up from germline, CDR1 is SGHNT and CDR2 is YENEEA. The CDR3 protein is CASSSGVSEQFF. Written as DNA, the CDR3 is TGTGCCAGCAGCTCGGGAGTCAGTGAGCAGTTCTTC.

In its sample, this clone was seen once. V gene TRBV2 combines with J gene TRBJ1-5; 9 bases agree with TRBD1. This CDR3 is 16 amino acids long. Germline V CDR1 and CDR2: SNHLY, FYNNEI. V shed 6 bases and J 1 base; nucleotides not matched to a gene: 7. The chain's CDR3 is CASRGDREESNQPQHF. The CDR3 DNA follows: TGTGCCAGCAGGGGGGACAGGGAAGAAAGCAATCAGCCCCAGCATTTT.